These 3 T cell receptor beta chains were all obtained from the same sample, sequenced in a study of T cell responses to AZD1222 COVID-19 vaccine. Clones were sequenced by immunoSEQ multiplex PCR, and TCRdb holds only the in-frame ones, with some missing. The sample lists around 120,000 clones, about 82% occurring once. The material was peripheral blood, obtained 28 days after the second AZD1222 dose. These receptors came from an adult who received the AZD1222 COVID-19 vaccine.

DNA for the CDR3: TGTGCCAGTAATCCGGCAGGGGGGGAAAAACTGTTTTTT. Amino acid sequence: CASNPAGGEKLFF. The chain joins TRBV19 to TRBJ1-4; 7 bases are shared with TRBD1. CDR3 length: 13 residues. With V trimmed by 7 bases and J by 8 bases, 7 bases remained unmatched. Germline V gene lookup returns CDR1 LNHDA and CDR2 SQIVND (reference sequence).

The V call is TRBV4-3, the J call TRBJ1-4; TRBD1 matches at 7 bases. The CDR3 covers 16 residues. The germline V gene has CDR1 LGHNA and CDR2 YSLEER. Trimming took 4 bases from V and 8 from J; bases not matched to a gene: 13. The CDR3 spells CASSREQGSLQEKLFF. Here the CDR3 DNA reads TGCGCCAGCAGCCGCGAACAGGGGTCCCTCCAGGAAAAACTGTTTTTT.

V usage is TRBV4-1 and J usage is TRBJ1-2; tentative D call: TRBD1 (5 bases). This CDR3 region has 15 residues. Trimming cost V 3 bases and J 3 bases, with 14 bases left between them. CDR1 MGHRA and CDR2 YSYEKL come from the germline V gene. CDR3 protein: CASSHSNQGDYGYTF. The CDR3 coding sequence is TGCGCCAGCAGCCACTCTAATCAGGGTGACTATGGCTACACCTTC.